Sequencing of this T cell receptor beta chain was carried out in a study of tumor-infiltrating lymphocytes in primary liver carcinoma. Whole-study results and caveats: Among the pair types, tumor region pairs showed more overlap than tumor-adjacent and tumor-blood pairs.

Constant-region priming of 500 ng total RNA yielded TCR beta cDNA. Three-round nested multiplex PCR performed with slightly modified ARM-PCR produced the TCR beta libraries. Primers for the first two PCR rounds were TRBV1-TRBV30 forward primers and a C-beta reverse primer (about 9 cycles per round). Via MiXCR, TCRdb re-called the multiplex PCR reads, giving one row per CDR3 protein. The sample comprises around 170,000 distinct CDR3 sequences, over 50% of which are singletons, and under 75% rests with the top ten. Unmatched junction bases numbered 7, after V lost 2 bases and J lost 6 bases. Germline V lookup: CDR1 SGHDN, CDR2 FVKESK. The CDR3 contains 16 residues. Comments on this clonotype: The antigen is undetermined.

For blood RNA, unsorted whole blood served as the source, and germline DNA was extracted too. The TCR sequence derives from a man between 40 and 49 years old with primary liver carcinoma and hepatitis B virus infection. The J gene is TRBJ2-1, the V gene TRBV14; 10 bases line up with TRBD2. Sequenced sample: peripheral blood. CDR3 sequence: CASSQWLAGESNEQFF. DNA of the CDR3: TGTGCCAGCAGCCAATGGCTAGCGGGAGAGAGCAATGAGCAGTTCTTC.